These 8 T cell receptor beta chains share one sample of origin, sequenced in a study of Ad26.COV2.S vaccination and SARS-CoV-2 variants. The treatment is: roughly 18 received Ad26.COV2.S at low or high dose, single or two shots; about five received placebo; per-sample allocation not given. Day 63 following the first vaccine or placebo injection was when the samples were taken. The assay was immunoSEQ multiplex PCR, and TCRdb's table has in-frame clones only and misses some. The data hold about 480,000 clones, with 87% observed a single time. The input for sequencing was peripheral blood, taken in a trial of Ad26.COV2.S vaccine versus placebo. These receptor sequences come from a person between 18 and 59 years old who received the Ad26.COV2.S COVID-19 vaccine or a placebo.

About this clone itself: The same CDR3 can be traced to other DNA sequences in this sample. This chain uses TRBV2 with TRBJ1-5; D gene uncertain. The CDR3 sequence is 15 residues long. Looked up from germline, CDR1 is SNHLY and CDR2 is FYNNEI. The germline V and J ends were trimmed by 4 bases and 1 base, with 11 bases remaining between them. The CDR3 nucleotides are TGTGCCAGCAGTGCGGAGGGTCTGAGCAATCAGCCCCAGCATTTT. Translating it yields CASSAEGLSNQPQHF.

The chain links TRBV29-1 to TRBJ2-3; D might be TRBD2 (5 bases). The CDR3 loop spans 13 amino acids. Deletions cut 5 bases from V and 0 bases from J, with 9 bases between. Germline values: CDR1 SQVTM, CDR2 ANQGSEA. The CDR3 sequence: CSVIRTSTDTQYF. The CDR3, as DNA: TGCAGCGTTATCCGGACTAGCACAGATACGCAGTATTTT.

The V call is TRBV30, the J call TRBJ1-6; D remains unclear. The CDR3 length is 13 residues. The V and J ends lost 2 bases and 10 bases respectively, with 12 bases between them. The germline V gene encodes CDR1 GTSNPN and CDR2 SVGIG (reference sequence). The CDR3 sequence is CAWSRQAGSPLHF. The CDR3 DNA reads TGTGCCTGGAGTCGCCAGGCGGGCTCACCCCTCCACTTT. The variable domain in full, with the rest retrieved from reference TRBV30 and TRBJ1-6, is SQTIHQWPATLVQPVGSPLSLECTVEGTSNPNLYWYRQAAGRGLQLLFYSVGIGQISSEVPQNLSASRPQDRQFILSSKKLLLSDSGFYLCAWSRQAGSPLHFGNGTRLTVT.

This sequence joins TRBV5-6 and TRBJ2-6, with D perhaps matching TRBD1 or TRBD2 (5 bases each). There are 18 residues in the CDR3. The germline V gene encodes CDR1 SGHDT and CDR2 YYEEEE. The ends were cut back, 4 bases at V and 0 bases at J, with 17 bases in the middle. The CDR3 here is CASSPGLGAPSGANVLTF. CDR3 DNA: TGTGCCAGCAGCCCCGGACTCGGGGCCCCCTCTGGGGCCAACGTCCTGACTTTC.

The chain is built from TRBV25-1 and TRBJ2-5, with D hard to call. Per germline, CDR1 MGHDK and CDR2 SYGVNS. V lost 7 bases to trimming and J lost 0 bases, with 9 bases between them. This CDR3 spans 13 amino acids. The DNA of the CDR3 is TGTGCCAGCACAGGACGGGACCAAGAGACCCAGTACTTC. This sequence encodes CASTGRDQETQYF.

The chain uses TRBV2 and TRBJ2-1; perhaps TRBD1 as D (6 bases). Trimming shortened V by 5 bases and J by 10 bases, and 12 bases separated the two germline ends. From germline, CDR1 is SNHLY and CDR2 FYNNEI. This CDR3 is 12 amino acids long. The CDR3 loop reads CASSQLRGEQFF. DNA for the CDR3: TGTGCCAGCAGTCAGCTCAGGGGAGAGCAGTTCTTC.

This clone was seen just once. The sample contains more than one DNA sequence encoding this CDR3. The chain employs TRBV30 and TRBJ1-4; unclear D gene. The V gene's germline CDR1 is GTSNPN and CDR2 SVGIG (reference sequence). This CDR3 is built from 12 residues. With 0 bases removed from V and 8 bases from J, the gap between germline ends came to 7 bases. The CDR3: CAWSVAGEKLFF. CDR3 in DNA: TGTGCCTGGAGTGTGGCTGGGGAAAAACTGTTTTTT. The complete variable domain, with remaining parts taken from reference TRBV30 and TRBJ1-4, reads SQTIHQWPATLVQPVGSPLSLECTVEGTSNPNLYWYRQAAGRGLQLLFYSVGIGQISSEVPQNLSASRPQDRQFILSSKKLLLSDSGFYLCAWSVAGEKLFFGSGTQLSVL.

The J gene is TRBJ2-1, the V gene TRBV6-5; D remains unclear. Deletions cut 2 bases from V and 5 bases from J, with 16 bases between. CDR3 length: 16 amino acids. Germline CDR1 reads MNHEY; CDR2 reads SVGAGI. CDR3 bases: TGTGCCAGCAGTTACGATCCAGCAGACATCCACAATGAGCAGTTCTTC. Amino acids: CASSYDPADIHNEQFF.